A single sample is the source of the 12 T cell receptor beta chains below, sequenced in a study of immune evolution from preneoplasia to lung adenocarcinoma. Here immunoSEQ multiplex PCR was the method, and the copy in TCRdb shows in-frame clones only, minus some. The table includes 11,000 to 15,000 clones, 70% to 90% detected once. Sequences were obtained from FFPE minimally invasive lung adenocarcinoma tissue. These receptor sequences come from a person aged 65 to 79 with lung adenocarcinoma.

V and J are TRBV19 and TRBJ2-7; D may correspond to TRBD1 or TRBD2 (6 bases each). The CDR3 is 13 amino acids. The ends were cut back, 5 bases at V and 3 bases at J, with 11 bases in the middle. Germline CDR1 and CDR2: LNHDA and SQIVND (reference sequence). CDR3 nucleotides: TGTGCCAGTAGTGGCAGGGGAGGCTACGAGCAGTACTTC. Its protein is CASSGRGGYEQYF.

The chain uses TRBV28 and TRBJ2-5, with TRBD2 matching over 8 bases. CDR1 and CDR2 (germline): MDHEN, SYDVKM. V was pared by 5 bases and J by 4 bases, with 6 bases of the junction left unmatched. The CDR3 consists of 14 residues. CDR3 DNA sequence: TGTGCCAGCAGTCCCGGGGGGGCCAGAGAGACCCAGTACTTC. It encodes CASSPGGARETQYF.

This chain uses TRBV18 with TRBJ2-7; 7 bases fit TRBD1. CDR3 length: 14 amino acids. Germline-derived CDR1 and CDR2 are KGHSH and LQKENI. V was pared by 6 bases and J by 6 bases, with 11 bases of the junction left unmatched. CDR3 DNA: TGTGCCAGCTCGGCCGGGACAGAATTGGGCGAGCAGTACTTC. This gives the protein CASSAGTELGEQYF.

The chain employs TRBV7-9 and TRBJ2-3, with a tentative D call TRBD2 (6 bases). V lost 8 bases and J lost 1, with 13 bases in between. Germline V gene lookup returns CDR1 SEHNR and CDR2 FQNEAQ (reference sequence). This CDR3 is built from 14 residues. The CDR3 nucleotides are TGTGCCAGCGACTTAGCGGAACGCACAGATACGCAGTATTTT. The encoded protein is CASDLAERTDTQYF.

The rearrangement links TRBV11-3 to TRBJ2-3, with a weak D call TRBD2 (7 bases). Germline CDR1 and CDR2: SGHNT and YENEEA. V was trimmed by 1 base and J by 6 bases, leaving 17 bases between them. The CDR3 length is 16 residues. The DNA for the CDR3 is TGTGCCAGCAGCTTAGGAGGGGGAGGGCCGGGGGATACGCAGTATTTT. This translates into CASSLGGGGPGDTQYF. The full variable domain, rest sourced from reference TRBV11-3 and TRBJ2-3, is EAGVVQSPRYKIIEKKQPVAFWCNPISGHNTLYWYLQNLGQGPELLIRYENEEAVDDSQLPKDRFSAERLKGVDSTLKIQPAELGDSAVYLCASSLGGGGPGDTQYFGPGTRLTVL.

The chain is built from TRBV5-1 and TRBJ2-7, with TRBD1 as a possible D gene (6 bases). With 4 bases removed from V and 6 bases from J, the gap between germline ends came to 17 bases. From germline, CDR1 is SGHRS and CDR2 YFSETQ. The CDR3 extends over 14 amino acids. The CDR3 region has the DNA TGCGCCAGCAGCCGGGTCAGGGGTGTAGGCGAGCAGTACTTC. It codes for CASSRVRGVGEQYF.

The chain is built from TRBV19 and TRBJ2-6; D gene ambiguous. In germline, CDR1 is LNHDA, CDR2 SQIVND (reference sequence). CDR3 length equals 16 residues. V lost 3 bases and J lost 0, with 9 bases in between. The CDR3 DNA reads TGTGCCAGTAGTATTGAGCCATTCTCTGGGGCCAACGTCCTGACTTTC. Its translation is CASSIEPFSGANVLTF.

The chain has TRBV6-6 and TRBJ1-5; the match to TRBD1 covers 7 bases. Per germline, CDR1 MNHNY and CDR2 SVGAGI (reference sequence). V shed 7 bases and J 7 bases; nucleotides not matched to a gene: 13. CDR3 size: 15 residues. The CDR3 is CASTIGQGGLQPQHF. CDR3 DNA: TGTGCCAGCACTATAGGGCAGGGGGGTTTACAGCCCCAGCATTTT.

Regarding this clone: Germline is not matched at one junction end, which may reflect a read error. The V gene is TRBV11-2, the J gene TRBJ2-7; 11 bases fit TRBD2. CDR1 and CDR2 from the germline V gene are SGHAT and FQNNGV. The CDR3 loop spans 17 amino acids. The CDR3 here is CASSVEGTSGLPTKQYF. The CDR3 DNA follows: TGTGCCAGCAGCGTAGAAGGGACTAGCGGTCTGCCTACGAAGCAGTACTTC. The whole variable domain, remainder taken from reference TRBV11-2 and TRBJ2-7, is EAGVAQSPRYKIIEKRQSVAFWCNPISGHATLYWYQQILGQGPKLLIQFQNNGVVDDSQLPKDRFSAERLKGVDSTLKIQPAKLEDSAVYLCASSVEGTSGLPTKQYFGPGTRLTVT.

In its sample, this clone was seen a few times. The chain is built from TRBV6-1 and TRBJ2-1, with 7 bases identical to TRBD2. The CDR3 extends over 13 amino acids. Per germline, CDR1 MNHNS and CDR2 SASEGT. V lost 6 bases, J lost 7 bases, and 6 bases stayed unmatched. CDR3 nucleotide sequence: TGTGCCAGCAGAGATAGCGGGCGGAATGAGCAGTTCTTC. Its translation is CASRDSGRNEQFF.

V is TRBV7-3 and J is TRBJ1-1, with TRBD1 identical over 7 bases. The V and J ends lost 2 bases and 4 bases, in that order; junction bases with no gene match: 1. Germline CDR1 is SGHTA and CDR2 is FQGTGA. The CDR3 totals 13 residues. CDR3 nucleotide sequence: TGTGCCAGCAGCTTAGGGACAGTCACTGAAGCTTTCTTT. Translation: CASSLGTVTEAFF.

The chain recombines TRBV19 with TRBJ2-7; the D gene is possibly TRBD1 (6 bases). V was shortened by 1 base and J by 4 bases, with 11 bases between the two germline ends. The CDR3 contains 14 residues. The germline V gene has CDR1 LNHDA and CDR2 SQIVND (reference sequence). The CDR3 DNA is TGTGCCAGTAGTATAGGGGGGCCGGGGTACGAGCAGTACTTC. This gives the protein CASSIGGPGYEQYF.